This TCR beta chain was found in a study of blood T cell repertoires in COVID-19. In the study overall: Sites across the United States, Italy and Spain contributed samples from acute and convalescent COVID-19. PBMCs, B-cell-depleted T cells, or T cells provided the cDNA or gDNA that made up the material.

Original methodology: Counts of nucleated cells, estimated from reference gene primer amplification, were obtained. Profiling relied on immunoSEQ multiplex PCR, and the TCRdb table lists in-frame clones only, not all of them. Clone size and V and J calls were adopted from that table, with D and trimming inferred from the DNA. The data show 150,000 to 200,000 clones, 75% to 85% seen once. Seattle's enrolled individuals joined amid active infection and were then monitored longitudinally. Trimming pared 3 bases from V and 4 bases from J, leaving 10 bases between. Germline assignment: CDR1 SGHVS and CDR2 FQNEAQ. The CDR3 length is 14 residues.

The sequence was collected from a woman over 75 with COVID-19, enrolled during active disease. The sample was peripheral blood. The chain carries TRBV7-8 and TRBJ1-3, with TRBD1 as a possible D gene (5 bases). CDR3 in amino acids: CASSFPTVGNTIYF. The CDR3 bases are TGTGCCAGCAGCTTCCCGACAGTGGGAAACACCATATATTTT.